The 3 T cell receptor beta chains below come from one sample, sequenced in a study of OX40 agonist ivuxolimab in advanced cancers. TCRdb's copy holds only in-frame clones and misses some; the assay was immunoSEQ multiplex PCR. The table lists about 40,000 clones, approximately 81% of them singletons. The sequences come from CD4+ or CD8+ T cells sorted from blood, collected in a trial of the OX40 agonist ivuxolimab. The receptor set was obtained from an adult with an advanced solid tumor such as melanoma, head and neck, liver or kidney cancer.

The V and J genes are TRBV14 and TRBJ2-7; D is ambiguous. The CDR3 loop spans 13 amino acids. Germline values: CDR1 SGHDN, CDR2 FVKESK. Between the trimmed V and J ends, which lost 6 bases and 3 bases, there was a span of 12 bases. CDR3 protein: CASRLDGLYEQYF. As DNA, the CDR3 is TGTGCCAGCAGGCTCGACGGTCTCTACGAGCAGTACTTC.

The chain carries TRBV2 and TRBJ2-2, with D perhaps matching TRBD2 (5 bases). V was cut by 4 bases and J by 1 base, with 10 bases left in between. Germline V gene lookup returns CDR1 SNHLY and CDR2 FYNNEI. The CDR3 is 15 amino acids. For the CDR3, the DNA is TGTGCCAGCAGTGTCCGGGGTCTGAACACCGGGGAGCTGTTTTTT. It yields the protein CASSVRGLNTGELFF.

This clone has only one observation. At one of its ends the junction is not consistent with the germline gene, which may arise from a read error. The chain couples TRBV6-5 to TRBJ1-4; D perhaps matches TRBD1 (5 bases). CDR1 is MNHEY, CDR2 SVGAGI, per germline. The CDR3 is 15 residues long. The CDR3 nucleotides are TGTGCCAGCAGTTACCGGACGAGGGGTAATGAAAAACTGCTTTTT. Encoded protein: CASSYRTRGNEKLLF.